This is a list of T cell receptor beta chains from one sample in a study of blood T cell repertoires in COVID-19. Sequenced by immunoSEQ multiplex PCR; TCRdb stores in-frame clones only, minus some. The data show about 17,000 clones, around 87% seen once. Specimen: peripheral blood. Source of these receptors: a man aged 50 or older with active COVID-19. Each CDR3 is given with its conserved first and last residue. D genes are given only for firm matches. Size is omitted from some rows. Given values are once, few, many or a class for expanded clones.

V,D,size,length,J,DNA,CDR3
TRBV28,NA,NA,15,TRBJ2-5,TGTGCCAGCAGTTTCTCCTCGGGGGGCGTGGAGACCCAGTACTTC,CASSFSSGGVETQYF
TRBV6-1,NA,NA,12,TRBJ2-3,TGTGCCAGCAGTGAAGTGAGCTATACGCAGTATTTT,CASSEVSYTQYF
TRBV11-2,TRBD1,NA,18,TRBJ1-2,TGTGCCAGCACCGTTGCAATTGGACAGGGAGGGTTCAGAGATGGCTACACCTTC,CASTVAIGQGGFRDGYTF
TRBV19,NA,NA,12,TRBJ1-6,TGTGCCAGTAGTACGGGTAATTCACCCCTCCACTTT,CASSTGNSPLHF
TRBV18,NA,NA,16,TRBJ1-3,TGTGCCAGCTCACCACGACAGGTACTCTCTGGAAACACCATATATTTT,CASSPRQVLSGNTIYF
TRBV19,TRBD2,few,15,TRBJ2-5,TGTGCCAGTAGTGTCGGACTAGCGGGCGGGGAGACCCAGTACTTC,CASSVGLAGGETQYF
TRBV2,TRBD2,NA,15,TRBJ2-3,TGTGCCAGCAGTGATTGGGACTACACCACACATACGCAGTATTTT,CASSDWDYTTHTQYF
TRBV5-1,TRBD2,NA,18,TRBJ2-7,TGCGCCAGCAGCTCCGCCCCGGTTCTAGCGGGAGCCACCTACGAGCAGTACTTC,CASSSAPVLAGATYEQYF
TRBV18,TRBD2,NA,16,TRBJ2-3,TGTGCCAGCTCACCACCAGGACTAGGGTTCACAGATACGCAGTATTTT,CASSPPGLGFTDTQYF
TRBV6-5,NA,NA,13,TRBJ2-3,TGTGCCAGCAGTTACTCGTATACAGATACGCAGTATTTT,CASSYSYTDTQYF
TRBV24-1,NA,NA,13,TRBJ2-2,TGTGCCACCAGTGATCCCAGACTGGGGGAGCTGTTTTTT,CATSDPRLGELFF
TRBV20-1,NA,NA,11,TRBJ2-5,TGCAGTGCTACAGAACGGGAGACCCAGTACTTC,CSATERETQYF
TRBV6-2/TRBV6-3,NA,NA,16,TRBJ1-1,TGTGCCAGCAGTTACTCGAAAAGCAGGGGGAACACTGAAGCTTTCTTT,CASSYSKSRGNTEAFF